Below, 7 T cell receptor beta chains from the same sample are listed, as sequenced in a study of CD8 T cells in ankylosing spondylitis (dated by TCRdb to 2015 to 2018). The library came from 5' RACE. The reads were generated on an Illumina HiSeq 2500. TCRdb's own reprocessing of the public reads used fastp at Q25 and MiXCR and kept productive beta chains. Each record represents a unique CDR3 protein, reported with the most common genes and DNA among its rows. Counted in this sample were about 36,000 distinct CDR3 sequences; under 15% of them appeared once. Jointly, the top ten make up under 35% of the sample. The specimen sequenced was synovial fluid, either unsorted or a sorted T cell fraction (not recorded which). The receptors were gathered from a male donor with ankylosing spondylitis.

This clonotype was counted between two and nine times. CDR3 sequence: CASSLAFRDPGADTQYF. In DNA form, the CDR3 reads TGTGCCAGCAGCTTGGCCTTTCGGGACCCGGGCGCAGATACGCAGTATTTT. The V and J genes are TRBV5-5 and TRBJ2-3, with D perhaps assigned TRBD1 or TRBD2 (5 bases each). From germline, CDR1 is SGHKS and CDR2 YYEKEE (reference sequence). Deletions cut 0 bases from V and 4 bases from J, with 18 bases between. This CDR3 region has 17 residues.

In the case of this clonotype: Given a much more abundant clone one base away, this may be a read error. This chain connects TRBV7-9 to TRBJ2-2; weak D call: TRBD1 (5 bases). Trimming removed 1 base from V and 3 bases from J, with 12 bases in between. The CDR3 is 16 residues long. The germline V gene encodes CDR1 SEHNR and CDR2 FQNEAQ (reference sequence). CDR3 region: CASSLEQGAYTGELFF. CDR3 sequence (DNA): TGTGCCAGCAGCTTAGAGCAGGGTGCGTACACCGGGGAGCTGTTTTTT.

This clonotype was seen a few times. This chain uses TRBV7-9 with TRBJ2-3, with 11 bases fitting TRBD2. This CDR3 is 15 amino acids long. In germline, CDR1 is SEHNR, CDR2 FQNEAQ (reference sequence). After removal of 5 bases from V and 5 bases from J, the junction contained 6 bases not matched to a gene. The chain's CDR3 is CASSLTSGAVDTQYF. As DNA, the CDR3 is TGTGCCAGCAGCCTGACTAGCGGGGCCGTAGATACGCAGTATTTT.

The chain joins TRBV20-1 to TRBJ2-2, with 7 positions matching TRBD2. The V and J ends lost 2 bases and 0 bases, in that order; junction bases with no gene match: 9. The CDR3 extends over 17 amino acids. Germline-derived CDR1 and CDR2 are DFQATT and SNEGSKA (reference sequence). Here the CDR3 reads CSARIGGRATNTGELFF. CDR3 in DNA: TGCAGTGCTAGAATCGGTGGGAGGGCCACGAACACCGGGGAGCTGTTTTTT.

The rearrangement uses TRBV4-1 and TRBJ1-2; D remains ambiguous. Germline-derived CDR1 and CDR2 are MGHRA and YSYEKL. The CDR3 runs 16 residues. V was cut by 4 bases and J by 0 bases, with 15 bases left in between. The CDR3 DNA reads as TGCGCCAGCAGCCTCGACCCTGTGGGAGCTAACTATGGCTACACCTTC. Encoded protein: CASSLDPVGANYGYTF.

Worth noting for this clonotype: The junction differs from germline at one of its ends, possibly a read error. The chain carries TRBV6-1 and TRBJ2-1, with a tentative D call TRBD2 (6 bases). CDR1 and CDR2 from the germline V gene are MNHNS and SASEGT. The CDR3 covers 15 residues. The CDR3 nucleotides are TGTGCCATCCAAAGCGGGCCGAGCTCCTACAATGAGCAGCTCTTC. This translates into CAIQSGPSSYNEQLF.

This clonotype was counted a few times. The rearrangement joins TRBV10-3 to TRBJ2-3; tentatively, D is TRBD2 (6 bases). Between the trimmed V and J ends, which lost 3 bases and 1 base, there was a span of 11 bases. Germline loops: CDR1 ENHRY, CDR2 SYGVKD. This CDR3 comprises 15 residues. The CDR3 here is CAISDPPSGTDTQYF. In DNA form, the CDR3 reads TGTGCCATCAGTGATCCCCCTAGCGGCACAGATACGCAGTATTTT.